The 20 T cell receptor beta chains below were found in one sample sequenced in a study of spatial heterogeneity in lung cancer. This sample's time point: sample taken at primary tumor resection. Unsorted whole RNA samples from tumor, nontumor lung or frozen PBMC were sequenced. TCRdb re-called the 5' RACE reads with MiXCR, one entry per CDR3 protein. This table holds approximately 40,000 distinct CDR3 sequences, approximately 6.5% found once. Sequenced here: PBMCs, sampled at surgery. All receptors derive from a female donor with early-stage non-small cell lung cancer.

The chain couples TRBV24-1 to TRBJ2-1, with 12 bases that match TRBD2. Germline CDR1 and CDR2: KGHDR and SFDVKD. Trimming at V came to 2 bases and at J to 10 bases, leaving 5 bases not matched to a gene. This CDR3 is built from 15 residues. The CDR3 reads CATSDSRTSGVEQFF. The CDR3 DNA is TGTGCCACCAGTGATTCAAGGACTAGCGGGGTCGAGCAGTTCTTC.

This clonotype was observed once. It may be a read error: a sequence one base away is much more abundant. The J gene is TRBJ1-4, the V gene TRBV5-1, with a weak D call TRBD1 (6 bases). Germline V lookup: CDR1 SGHRS, CDR2 YFSETQ. This CDR3 region has 14 residues. The CDR3 spells CASSPGATNEKLLF. CDR3 bases: TGCGCCAGCAGCCCAGGGGCCACGAATGAAAAACTGCTTTTT.

This chain links TRBV9 with TRBJ2-1; 8 bases line up with TRBD2. The CDR3 runs to 15 residues. Trimming took 3 bases from V and 0 from J; bases not matched to a gene: 2. The germline gives CDR1 SGDLS, CDR2 YYNGEE. Written as DNA, the CDR3 is TGTGCCAGCAGCGCTCGGGGGGGCTCCTACAATGAGCAGTTCTTC. Translated: CASSARGGSYNEQFF.

This clonotype was seen ten or more times. One end of the junction does not line up with germline, which may come from a read error. Here the CDR3 reads CSVKEARNEQFF. CDR3 bases: TGCAGCGTTAAAGAAGCTAGAAATGAGCAGTTCTTC. The chain combines TRBV29-1 with TRBJ2-1; no clear D. The CDR3 contains 12 residues. Germline lookup yields CDR1 SQVTM and CDR2 ANQGSEA.

This clonotype has a count of ten or more. The gene calls are TRBV12-3 or TRBV12-4 and TRBJ1-4, with D possibly matching TRBD1 (5 bases). Trimming stripped 7 bases from V and 4 bases from J, with 13 bases between. CDR3 size: 14 residues. Here the CDR3 DNA reads TGTGCCAGCAACACGGGACTCAATAATGAAAAACTGTTTTTT. This sequence encodes CASNTGLNNEKLFF.

This clonotype was observed a handful of times. The rearrangement links TRBV5-1 to TRBJ2-4, with D possibly matching TRBD1 (6 bases). The CDR3 loop spans 13 amino acids. Germline-derived CDR1 and CDR2 are SGHRS and YFSETQ. Trimming pared 4 bases from V and 7 bases from J, leaving 12 bases between. CDR3 DNA: TGCGCCAGCAGCCCCCGAGGGGGTAACATTCAGTACTTC. Translation: CASSPRGGNIQYF.

This clonotype was detected ten times or more. The chain joins TRBV7-3 to TRBJ1-6, with D possibly being TRBD1 (5 bases). The CDR3 length is 15 residues. The V and J ends lost 5 bases and 8 bases respectively, with 16 bases between them. Germline V gene lookup returns CDR1 SGHTA and CDR2 FQGTGA. As DNA, the CDR3 is TGTGCCAGCAGCCCGGGGGGTGCTAAGGATTCACCCCTCCACTTT. Protein product: CASSPGGAKDSPLHF.

This clonotype was detected a few times. J is TRBJ2-5 and V is TRBV7-2; no clear D gene. The germline V gene encodes CDR1 SGHTA and CDR2 FQGNSA. This CDR3 spans 13 amino acids. V was clipped by 5 bases and J by 5 bases, with 12 bases between them. CDR3 sequence: CASSLRRPETQYF. Here the CDR3 DNA reads TGTGCCAGCAGCCTCCGTCGTCCGGAGACCCAGTACTTC.

This clonotype was seen repeatedly, ten times or more. The V call is TRBV29-1, the J call TRBJ2-7; the D gene is possibly TRBD1 (6 bases). Trimming removed 4 bases at V and 6 bases at J, with 13 bases between. Germline V gene data show CDR1 as SQVTM and CDR2 as ANQGSEA. The CDR3 is 12 residues long. CDR3 nucleotide sequence: TGCAGCGTTGCACAGGGAAGGAGCGAGCAGTACTTC. This gives the protein CSVAQGRSEQYF.

This clonotype was recorded many times. This chain joins TRBV28 and TRBJ2-7, with TRBD1 identical over 9 bases. CDR3 size: 13 residues. J was trimmed by 6 bases and V by 5 bases; bases with no gene match: 5. The germline CDR1 and CDR2 sequences are MDHEN and SYDVKM. For the CDR3, the DNA is TGTGCCAGCAGTCTGGACAGGGGATCCGAGCAGTACTTC. Amino acids: CASSLDRGSEQYF. The full variable domain, with the rest looked up from reference TRBV28 and TRBJ2-7, is DVKVTQSSRYLVKRTGEKVFLECVQDMDHENMFWYRQDPGLGLRLIYFSYDVKMKEKGDIPEGYSVSREKKERFSLILESASTNQTSMYLCASSLDRGSEQYFGPGTRLTVT.

The V and J genes are TRBV28 and TRBJ1-2; 7 positions match TRBD1. Germline assignment: CDR1 MDHEN and CDR2 SYDVKM. This CDR3 has 14 residues. V lost 6 bases and J lost 2; bases outside the gene matches: 6. CDR3 DNA sequence: TGTGCCAGCAGCGTCCCGACAGGGAACTATGGCTACACCTTC. Translated: CASSVPTGNYGYTF.

This clonotype was found many times. The gene calls are TRBV11-2 and TRBJ1-5, with 8 bases aligning to TRBD1. Losses at the gene ends were 5 bases for V and 9 bases for J; bases not matched to a gene: 6. Germline CDR1 SGHAT, CDR2 FQNNGV. There are 13 residues in the CDR3. CDR3 DNA: TGTGCCAGCAGCCGGGACAGGTCAGGGCCCCAGCATTTT. As protein: CASSRDRSGPQHF.

This clonotype was seen at least ten times. The chain links TRBV3-1 to TRBJ2-5; no clear D gene. This CDR3 region has 15 residues. V shed 7 bases and J shed 4 bases, with 19 bases lying between them. Germline V gene lookup returns CDR1 LGHDT and CDR2 YNNKEL (reference sequence). CDR3 residues: CASTPDKANRETQYF. The CDR3 bases are TGTGCCAGCACCCCCGATAAGGCCAACCGAGAGACCCAGTACTTC.

This clonotype was counted only a few times. The V and J genes are TRBV20-1 and TRBJ1-5; maybe TRBD1 (5 bases). V gave up 6 bases and J gave up 6 bases, with 12 bases separating them. This CDR3 is built from 12 residues. Germline V gives CDR1 DFQATT, CDR2 SNEGSKA (reference sequence). CDR3 sequence reads: CSAFRGSQPQHF. CDR3 DNA: TGCAGTGCCTTCCGGGGGAGTCAGCCCCAGCATTTT.

In this sample, this clonotype turned up a few times. The rearrangement links TRBV7-2 to TRBJ2-7; tentative D call: TRBD1 (6 bases). CDR3 length: 13 amino acids. The germline gives CDR1 SGHTA, CDR2 FQGNSA. The V and J ends lost 2 bases and 2 bases respectively, with 7 bases between them. In DNA form, the CDR3 reads TGTGCCAGCAGCTTACAGGGGACCTACGAGCAGTACTTC. Translation: CASSLQGTYEQYF.

A word on this clonotype: A single base separates this from a much larger clone, so it may be a read error. The rearrangement uses TRBV10-1 and TRBJ2-3; D ambiguous. Trimming removed 3 bases from V and 6 bases from J, with 13 bases in between. Germline V gives CDR1 WNHNN, CDR2 SYGVQD (reference sequence). This CDR3 has 14 amino acids. The CDR3: CASSDLSLGDTQYF. In DNA, the CDR3 is TGCGCCAGCAGTGACTTGTCCCTCGGCGATACGCAGTATTTT.

This clonotype turned up a few times. The chain joins TRBV20-1 to TRBJ2-3; 11 positions match TRBD2. This CDR3 spans 16 amino acids. V lost 5 bases, J lost 5 bases, and 12 bases stayed unmatched. Germline CDR1 and CDR2: DFQATT and SNEGSKA (reference sequence). In DNA form, the CDR3 reads TGCAGTGCTCTCGTCTTAGCGGGGGGGCCGGGAGATACGCAGTATTTT. Protein sequence: CSALVLAGGPGDTQYF.

In its sample, this clonotype was seen many times. The rearrangement joins TRBV28 to TRBJ2-3; D remains unclear. V was trimmed by 4 bases and J by 6 bases, leaving 14 bases between them. Germline CDR1 MDHEN, CDR2 SYDVKM. The CDR3 consists of 14 residues. The CDR3 coding sequence is TGTGCCAGCAGTTACGGCAGCCCCAAGGATACGCAGTATTTT. It translates to CASSYGSPKDTQYF. The whole variable domain, remainder taken from reference TRBV28 and TRBJ2-3, is DVKVTQSSRYLVKRTGEKVFLECVQDMDHENMFWYRQDPGLGLRLIYFSYDVKMKEKGDIPEGYSVSREKKERFSLILESASTNQTSMYLCASSYGSPKDTQYFGPGTRLTVL.

This clonotype showed up just a few times. The chain is built from TRBV4-1 and TRBJ2-5, with 12 bases lining up with TRBD2. J was trimmed by 2 bases and V by 0 bases; bases with no gene match: 4. CDR1 MGHRA and CDR2 YSYEKL come from the germline V gene. This CDR3 spans 17 amino acids. The chain's CDR3 is CASSQDRLAGGQETQYF. CDR3 DNA sequence: TGCGCCAGCAGCCAAGATCGGCTAGCGGGGGGGCAAGAGACCCAGTACTTC.

On this clonotype itself: Germline and junction disagree at one end, which may indicate a read error. V is TRBV10-3 and J is TRBJ2-5; 7 bases map to TRBD2. CDR3 size: 14 residues. Germline CDR1 reads ENHRY; CDR2 reads SYGVKD. CDR3 sequence (DNA): TGTGCCATCAGTGAGTCAACTAGCGAAGAGACCCAGAACTTC. This sequence encodes CAISESTSEETQNF.